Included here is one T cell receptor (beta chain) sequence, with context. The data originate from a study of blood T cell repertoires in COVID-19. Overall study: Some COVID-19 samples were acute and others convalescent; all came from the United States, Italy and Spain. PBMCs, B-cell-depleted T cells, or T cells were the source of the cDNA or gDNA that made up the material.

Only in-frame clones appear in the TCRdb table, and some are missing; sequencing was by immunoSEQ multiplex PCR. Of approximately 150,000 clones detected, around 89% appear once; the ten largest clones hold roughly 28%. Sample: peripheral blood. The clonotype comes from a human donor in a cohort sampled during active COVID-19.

The CDR3 sequence: CSASGGDRVTDTQYF. Here the CDR3 DNA reads TGCAGTGCTAGTGGGGGCGACAGGGTCACAGATACGCAGTATTTT. The chain carries TRBV20-1 and TRBJ2-3; 7 nucleotides match TRBD1. V lost 3 bases and J lost 2; bases outside the gene matches: 8. The CDR3 is 15 residues long. Germline CDR1 and CDR2: DFQATT and SNEGSKA (reference sequence).